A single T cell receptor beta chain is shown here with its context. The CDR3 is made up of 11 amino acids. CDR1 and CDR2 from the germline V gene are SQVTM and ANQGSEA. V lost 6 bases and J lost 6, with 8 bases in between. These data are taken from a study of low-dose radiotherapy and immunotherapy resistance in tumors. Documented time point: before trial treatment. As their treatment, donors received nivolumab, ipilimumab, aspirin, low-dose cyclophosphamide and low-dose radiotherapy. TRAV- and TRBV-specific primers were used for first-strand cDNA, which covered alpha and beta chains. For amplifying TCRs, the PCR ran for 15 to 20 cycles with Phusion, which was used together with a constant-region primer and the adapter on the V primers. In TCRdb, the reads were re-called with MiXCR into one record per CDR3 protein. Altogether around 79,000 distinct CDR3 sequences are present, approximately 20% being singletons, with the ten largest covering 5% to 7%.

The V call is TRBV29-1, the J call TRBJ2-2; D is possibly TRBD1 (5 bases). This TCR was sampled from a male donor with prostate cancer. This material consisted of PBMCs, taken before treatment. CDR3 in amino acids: CSVSGSGELFF. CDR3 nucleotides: TGCAGCGTCTCAGGGTCCGGGGAGCTGTTTTTT.